The 8 T cell receptor beta chains below all came from one sample that was sequenced in a study of shared clonotypes between healthy human individuals. Naivety among CD8 cells was defined by CD45RO negativity and positive CCR7 selection, thereby excluding terminally differentiated effector memory CD45RA+ cells. Clones were read by immunoSEQ multiplex PCR, and TCRdb kept only the in-frame ones, dropping some. The sample carries about 2.1 million clones, 85% to 95% recorded once. The material sequenced was naive CD8+ T cells from PBMCs. The receptors shown here come from a young man in good health. Some clones in this sample may be carry-over from other donors' samples.

The rearrangement links TRBV18 to TRBJ1-4; D not resolved. Germline assignment: CDR1 KGHSH and CDR2 LQKENI. Trimming left V 3 bases short and J 11 bases short, with 16 bases between. This CDR3 spans 14 amino acids. CDR3 protein: CASSPDRGPGKLFF. CDR3 sequence (DNA): TGTGCCAGCTCACCTGACCGCGGACCGGGGAAACTGTTTTTT.

The count of this clone is one. The chain recombines TRBV5-4 with TRBJ2-5, with D perhaps assigned TRBD1 or TRBD2 (7 bases each). This CDR3 comprises 14 residues. CDR1 is SGHNT and CDR2 is YYREEE in the germline V gene (reference sequence). The germline V and J ends were trimmed by 4 bases and 4 bases, with 14 bases remaining between them. The CDR3 nucleotides read TGTGCCAGCAGCCAGGGGGGGGTTGGAGAGACCCAGTACTTC. Encoded protein: CASSQGGVGETQYF.

Of note for this clone: Other nucleotide sequences from this sample produce the same CDR3. The chain uses TRBV7-3 and TRBJ2-1; 11 bases are shared with TRBD2. CDR1 and CDR2 (germline): SGHTA, FQGTGA. This CDR3 region has 15 residues. Trimming cost V 4 bases and J 1 base; bases outside gene matches: 0. The CDR3 DNA reads as TGTGCCAGCAGCTCTAGCGGGGGGTCCTACAATGAGCAGTTCTTC. Its translation: CASSSSGGSYNEQFF. Complete variable domain (other parts from reference TRBV7-3 and TRBJ2-1): GAGVSQTPSNKVTEKGKYVELRCDPISGHTALYWYRQSLGQGPEFLIYFQGTGAADDSGLPNDRFFAVRPEGSVSTLKIQRTERGDSAVYLCASSSSGGSYNEQFFGPGTRLTVL.

As concerns this clone: The sample has other DNA sequences that encode this CDR3 too. The chain couples TRBV5-1 to TRBJ1-2; D gene ambiguous. V dropped 4 bases and J dropped 2 bases, with 12 bases sitting between them. Germline CDR1 SGHRS, CDR2 YFSETQ. The CDR3 covers 14 residues. This CDR3 is CASSLSRGNYGYTF. The CDR3 nucleotides read TGCGCCAGCAGCCTATCCCGGGGAAACTATGGCTACACCTTC.

Points on this clone: With a much larger clone just one base away, this may be a read error. This CDR3 is also generated by other DNA sequences in the sample. J is TRBJ2-7 and V is TRBV6-6; D might be TRBD2 (6 bases). V was cut by 4 bases and J by 0 bases, with 7 bases left in between. The CDR3 loop spans 13 amino acids. Looked up from germline, CDR1 is MNHNY and CDR2 is SVGAGI (reference sequence). The CDR3 loop reads CASSLGGSYEQYF. The CDR3 DNA reads TGTGCCAGCAGTTTGGGGGGCTCCTACGAGCAGTACTTC.

Details on this clone: Other DNA sequences of this sample code for an identical CDR3. The chain recombines TRBV9 with TRBJ2-1; 7 nucleotides match TRBD2. V was clipped by 3 bases and J by 8 bases; unmatched bases: 8. CDR1 and CDR2 from the germline V gene are SGDLS and YYNGEE. The CDR3 has 14 amino acids. This CDR3 reads CASSASGRPDEQFF. DNA of the CDR3: TGTGCCAGCAGCGCCTCCGGGAGGCCGGATGAGCAGTTCTTC.

CDR3 loop: CASRGQGDSGANVLTF. In DNA, the CDR3 is TGTGCCAGCAGAGGACAGGGAGACTCTGGGGCCAACGTCCTGACTTTC. The chain has TRBV11-2 and TRBJ2-6, with 8 bases aligning to TRBD1. Germline trimming cut 6 bases from V and 0 bases from J; bases unmatched to any gene: 4. The CDR3 totals 16 residues. CDR1 and CDR2 (germline): SGHAT, FQNNGV.

This chain links TRBV6-5 with TRBJ1-1, with 9 bases that match TRBD1. Germline V gene data show CDR1 as MNHEY and CDR2 as SVGAGI. The length of the CDR3 is 14 residues. Trimming at V came to 5 bases and at J to 4 bases, leaving 5 bases not matched to a gene. CDR3 sequence (DNA): TGTGCCAGCAGTGAACAGGGGGCGCCCACTGAAGCTTTCTTT. It is translated as CASSEQGAPTEAFF.